Listed below are T cell receptor beta chains from one sample, sequenced in a study of blood T cell repertoires in COVID-19. The data were produced by immunoSEQ multiplex PCR, yet TCRdb's version contains in-frame clones alone and is incomplete. The data show about 230,000 clones, roughly nine tenths seen once. Sequenced sample: PBMCs or T cells enriched from blood (not recorded which). All receptors derive from a woman aged 45-65 years in a cohort exposed to, infected with or recovered from COVID-19 (not recorded which). CDR3s include the opening cysteine and the closing phenylalanine or tryptophan. The order of the fields is clone size, V gene, J gene, D gene, CDR3 protein, CDR3 DNA. D genes are given only for firm matches. For some rows the clone size is stated as once, few or many, or as a class when expanded; others skip it.

.	TRBV15	TRBJ1-1	.	CATSRLDGSEAFF	TGTGCCACCAGCAGACTGGATGGGAGTGAAGCTTTCTTT
.	TRBV6-5	TRBJ1-2	.	CASSYMLGPGGYTF	TGTGCCAGCAGTTACATGTTGGGGCCCGGTGGCTACACCTTC
.	TRBV5-1	TRBJ1-1	TRBD1	CASSTSPAGGNTEAFF	TGCGCCAGCAGCACCAGCCCCGCAGGGGGGAACACTGAAGCTTTCTTT
.	TRBV2	TRBJ2-5	.	CASVLYSGQETQYF	TGTGCCAGCGTCCTCTATAGCGGACAAGAGACCCAGTACTTC
once	TRBV30	TRBJ1-5	.	CAWSVLESNQPQHF	TGTGCCTGGAGTGTATTAGAAAGCAATCAGCCCCAGCATTTT
.	TRBV5-1	TRBJ2-3	.	CASSFGRVGTDTQYF	TGCGCCAGCAGCTTTGGGCGTGTTGGAACAGATACGCAGTATTTT
.	TRBV21-1	TRBJ1-1	.	CASSKQKGIPEAFF	TGTGCCAGCAGCAAACAGAAGGGGATCCCTGAAGCTTTCTTT
few	TRBV27	TRBJ2-1	.	CASSLGVRGGQFF	TGTGCCAGCAGTTTAGGGGTGAGAGGGGGGCAGTTCTTC
.	TRBV6-2/TRBV6-3	TRBJ2-2	.	CASSRARTGELFF	TGTGCCAGCAGTCGAGCGCGGACCGGGGAGCTGTTTTTT
.	TRBV7-9	TRBJ1-1	TRBD1	CATNRGRVPESTEAFF	TGTGCCACCAACAGGGGGCGCGTACCGGAGAGCACTGAAGCTTTCTTT
.	TRBV7-9	TRBJ1-4	TRBD1	CASSLATGNNEKLFF	TGTGCCAGCAGCTTAGCGACAGGGAATAATGAAAAACTGTTTTTT
.	TRBV5-6	TRBJ2-5	TRBD2	CASSQIGLANYQETQYF	TGTGCCAGCAGTCAAATTGGACTAGCGAATTATCAAGAGACCCAGTACTTC
.	TRBV6-5	TRBJ1-5	.	CASSLFRNQPQHF	TGTGCCAGCAGTCTTTTTCGCAATCAGCCCCAGCATTTT
.	TRBV6-1	TRBJ2-7	.	CASSEAFKYEQYF	TGTGCCAGCAGTGAAGCGTTCAAATACGAGCAGTACTTC
.	TRBV4-1	TRBJ1-5	.	CASSQDLGRGDQPQHF	TGCGCCAGCAGCCAAGATCTTGGGCGGGGAGATCAGCCCCAGCATTTT
.	TRBV10-3	TRBJ1-6	TRBD1	CAISLTGDNYNSPLHF	TGTGCCATCAGCCTGACAGGGGATAACTATAATTCACCCCTCCACTTT
.	TRBV7-2	TRBJ2-3	TRBD2	CASSHLAGESTDTQYF	TGTGCCAGCAGTCATCTAGCGGGGGAGAGCACAGATACGCAGTATTTT
.	TRBV5-4	TRBJ2-7	.	CASSLGFQGAEQYF	TGTGCCAGCAGCTTGGGTTTCCAGGGTGCCGAGCAGTACTTC
.	TRBV5-5	TRBJ1-2	.	CASSPAVGQGRKYGYTF	TGTGCCAGCAGCCCGGCGGTTGGGCAGGGGCGAAAGTATGGCTACACCTTC
.	TRBV6-2/TRBV6-3	TRBJ2-1	.	CASSRAGPSRQFF	TGTGCCAGCAGCCGAGCGGGCCCTAGCAGGCAGTTCTTC
few	TRBV9	TRBJ1-2	.	CASSRDTNYGYTF	TGTGCCAGCAGCCGGGACACGAACTATGGCTACACCTTC
.	TRBV27	TRBJ1-1	.	CASSQNQQGTEAFF	TGTGCCAGCAGTCAAAACCAACAGGGCACTGAAGCTTTCTTT
.	TRBV7-2	TRBJ1-3	.	CAAARSAGNTIYF	TGTGCAGCCGCCCGATCTGCCGGAAACACCATATATTTT
once	TRBV5-1	TRBJ2-2	TRBD1	CASSGTGGGVAGELFF	TGCGCCAGCAGCGGAACAGGGGGAGGTGTCGCCGGGGAGCTGTTTTTT
.	TRBV9	TRBJ1-5	TRBD1	CASSSGQGDQPQHF	TGTGCCAGCAGTTCCGGACAGGGTGATCAGCCCCAGCATTTT
.	TRBV6-5	TRBJ2-5	TRBD1	CASSPDRYQETQYF	TGTGCCAGCAGTCCGGACAGGTACCAAGAGACCCAGTACTTC
.	TRBV6-5	TRBJ2-5	.	CASSYPTGTQYF	TGTGCCAGCAGTTACCCTACGGGGACCCAGTACTTC
.	TRBV4-1	TRBJ2-7	TRBD2	CASSQDRAGGPYEQYF	TGCGCCAGCAGCCAAGATCGGGCGGGGGGCCCCTACGAGCAGTACTTC
few	TRBV5-1	TRBJ1-5	.	CASSEGGGNQPQHF	TGCGCCAGCAGCGAAGGGGGTGGCAATCAGCCCCAGCATTTT
.	TRBV2	TRBJ2-7	.	CASSKDGSSYEQYF	TGTGCCAGCAGTAAAGACGGTAGCTCCTACGAGCAGTACTTC
.	TRBV5-5	TRBJ1-5	.	CASSFEQGHDQPQHF	TGTGCCAGCAGCTTTGAACAGGGTCACGATCAGCCCCAGCATTTT
once	TRBV4-2	TRBJ2-5	.	CASSQLRGQETQYF	TGTGCCAGCAGCCAACTGCGGGGACAAGAGACCCAGTACTTC
.	TRBV2	TRBJ2-6	TRBD2	CASSEGGRGANVLTF	TGTGCCAGCAGTGAGGGGGGGAGAGGGGCCAACGTCCTGACTTTC